This TCR beta chain was retrieved from a study of T cells in Graves' hyperthyroidism and ophthalmopathy. Looking at the study overall: Peripheral blood was obtained at initial diagnosis, preceding any treatment.

Amplification targeted TCR beta CDR3 regions from RNA transcripts. RT-PCR in the first round (using the HTBI primer set) targeted the TCR CDR3. TCRdb re-derived calls from the multiplex PCR reads in MiXCR, one entry per CDR3 protein. The sample has hundreds of thousands of distinct CDR3 sequences; under 15% are singletons. Study-wide findings and caveats: Patients with ophthalmopathy were separated from those with stable hyperthyroidism by a 13 V-J model.

Ten or more counts support this clonotype. Antigen unknown. The germline CDR1 and CDR2 sequences are GTSNPN and SVGIG (reference sequence). The V end lost 0 bases, the J end lost 4 bases, and 12 bases lay between the germline ends. This CDR3 is 14 amino acids long. Diagnosing involved the use of clinical symptoms, serum thyroxine and TRAb, thyroid ultrasound and orbital computed tomography. The rearrangement joins TRBV30 to TRBJ1-2; D is perhaps TRBD1 (6 bases). Sequenced: blood. The clonotype was recovered from a woman between 40 and 50 years old with Graves' ophthalmopathy. CDR3 coding DNA: TGTGCCTGGAGTGTACCGGGACACAGCTATGGCTACACCTTC. Translated, it gives CAWSVPGHSYGYTF.